What follows describes a single T cell receptor (beta chain). The antigen is unknown. Regarding time point: persistent/refractory GD, antithyroid drugs over 5 years with positive TRAb. After RNA was extracted from PBMCs, the TCR library was made from it. Patients of an endocrinology department in Xi'an, China, were included. Arm-PCR of CDR3 regions and iRepertoire HTBI primers were the basis on which TCR beta libraries were built. TCRdb processed the multiplex PCR reads anew with MiXCR; each CDR3 protein has one entry. The profile shows some 450,000 distinct CDR3 sequences, around 22% of them singletons. The sample originates from a study of regulatory T cells in long-lasting Graves disease. In the study overall: Over-5-year antithyroid drug use with positive TSH receptor antibodies defined persistent Graves' disease in the study.

Germline-derived CDR1 and CDR2 are MNHNS and SASEGT. Trimming cost V 8 bases and J 7 bases, with 15 bases left between them. This CDR3 spans 13 amino acids. Regarding the study as a whole: Reduced TCR diversity was observed in persistent Graves' patients versus newly diagnosed patients.

The chain uses TRBV6-1 and TRBJ2-1; unclear D gene. The TCR comes from a female donor with Graves disease. This specimen was peripheral blood mononuclear cells (PBMCs), taken when the disease was refractory, from a patient treated with antithyroid drugs. The CDR3 sequence is CASWTPSKNEQFF. CDR3 coding DNA: TGTGCCAGCTGGACCCCGTCTAAGAATGAGCAGTTCTTC.